Presented here are 14 T cell receptor beta chains from one specimen sequenced in a study of blood T cell repertoires in COVID-19. Sequenced by immunoSEQ multiplex PCR; TCRdb stores in-frame clones only, minus some. The data hold over 150,000 clones, with 80% to 90% observed a single time. The source material was PBMCs or T cells enriched from blood (not recorded which). Source of these receptors: a man over 45 who had recovered from COVID-19.

This clone was found once. The chain uses TRBV3-1 (or the pseudogene TRBV3-2) and TRBJ1-2; TRBD1 aligns across 9 bases. V was pared by 5 bases and J by 7 bases, with 5 bases of the junction left unmatched. The CDR3 is 13 residues long. CDR1 and CDR2 (germline): LGHDT, YNNKEL (reference sequence). The CDR3 region is CASSGRDRVGYTF. The DNA of the CDR3 is TGTGCCAGCAGCGGCCGGGACAGGGTTGGCTACACCTTC.

The chain joins TRBV19 to TRBJ1-1; D gene uncertain. This CDR3 has 16 amino acids. Trimming took 1 base from V and 0 from J, leaving 12 bases between them. The germline V gene encodes CDR1 LNHDA and CDR2 SQIVND (reference sequence). The CDR3 sequence: CASSIGAEDMNTEAFF. The DNA of the CDR3 is TGTGCCAGTAGTATAGGAGCAGAGGATATGAACACTGAAGCTTTCTTT. The full variable domain, its missing parts supplied by reference TRBV19 and TRBJ1-1, is DGGITQSPKYLFRKEGQNVTLSCEQNLNHDAMYWYRQDPGQGLRLIYYSQIVNDFQKGDIAEGYSVSREKKESFPLTVTSAQKNPTAFYLCASSIGAEDMNTEAFFGQGTRLTVV.

V and J are TRBV30 and TRBJ1-5, with D unresolved. This CDR3 has 13 amino acids. Germline CDR1 is GTSNPN and CDR2 is SVGIG (reference sequence). Trimming removed 0 bases from V and 4 bases from J, with 7 bases in between. CDR3 sequence (DNA): TGTGCCTGGAGTGTAGGCGGGAATCAGCCCCAGCATTTT. Translated: CAWSVGGNQPQHF.

This clone was picked up a small number of times. J is TRBJ1-4 and V is TRBV7-2, with 7 bases aligning to TRBD1. V lost 5 bases and J lost 3; bases outside the gene matches: 6. The CDR3 runs 15 residues. The V gene's germline CDR1 is SGHTA and CDR2 FQGNSA. Here the CDR3 DNA reads TGTGCCAGCAGCCCACAGGGGCTACCTAATGAAAAACTGTTTTTT. This gives the protein CASSPQGLPNEKLFF.

The chain couples TRBV7-7 to TRBJ2-2; tentatively, D is TRBD1 (5 bases). The CDR3 contains 13 residues. The V gene's germline CDR1 is SSHAT and CDR2 FNYEAQ (reference sequence). With 10 bases removed from V and 4 bases from J, the gap between germline ends came to 13 bases. CDR3 sequence: CATGMMGTGELFF. The CDR3 bases are TGTGCCACAGGGATGATGGGCACCGGGGAGCTGTTTTTT.

This clone occurred a few times. The chain joins TRBV4-2 to TRBJ2-7, with 11 bases that match TRBD2. The germline V gene encodes CDR1 LGHNA and CDR2 YNFKEQ. V shed 0 bases and J 2 bases; nucleotides not matched to a gene: 3. The CDR3 has 16 amino acids. The CDR3, as DNA: TGTGCCAGCAGCCAAGATCTAGCGGGGGGTACCTACGAGCAGTACTTC. It specifies CASSQDLAGGTYEQYF.

The chain uses TRBV4-2 and TRBJ2-5, with D possibly TRBD2 on 5 matching bases. V lost 0 bases and J lost 5, with 16 bases in between. This CDR3 is 16 amino acids long. Germline V gives CDR1 LGHNA, CDR2 YNFKEQ. CDR3 nucleotide sequence: TGTGCCAGCAGCCAAGATGGAAGCGGCGGAAGGGAGACCCAGTACTTC. Translated: CASSQDGSGGRETQYF.

The chain has TRBV7-8 and TRBJ2-7; D may be TRBD2 (6 bases). In germline, CDR1 is SGHVS, CDR2 FQNEAQ. V was trimmed by 0 bases and J by 5 bases, leaving 17 bases between them. The length of the CDR3 is 16 residues. The CDR3 region is CASSLAGGLVPHEQYF. CDR3 DNA: TGTGCCAGCAGCTTAGCGGGGGGATTAGTACCCCACGAGCAGTACTTC.

This clone was seen a handful of times. The rearrangement joins TRBV9 to TRBJ1-5; D is perhaps TRBD1 (6 bases). Germline-derived CDR1 and CDR2 are SGDLS and YYNGEE. There are 15 residues in the CDR3. V was shortened by 4 bases and J by 0 bases, with 11 bases between the two germline ends. The chain's CDR3 is CASSPDSNSNQPQHF. CDR3 nucleotides: TGTGCCAGCAGCCCGGACAGTAATAGCAATCAGCCCCAGCATTTT.

Comment on this clone: Other DNA sequences of this sample code for an identical CDR3. This rearrangement joins TRBV9 to TRBJ2-3; the D gene is possibly TRBD1 (5 bases). The V end was cut by 0 bases, the J end by 5 bases, with 7 bases between. Germline V CDR1 and CDR2: SGDLS, YYNGEE. The CDR3 has 13 amino acids. The chain's CDR3 is CASSVDTGDTQYF. CDR3 DNA sequence: TGTGCCAGCAGCGTAGATACAGGAGATACGCAGTATTTT.

This clone was recorded once. This chain uses TRBV7-2 with TRBJ2-1; possible D gene TRBD1, 5 bases. Trimming stripped 5 bases from V and 1 base from J, with 18 bases between. CDR1 is SGHTA, CDR2 FQGNSA, per germline. The CDR3 loop spans 17 amino acids. In DNA, the CDR3 is TGTGCCAGCAGCCTGGCTCAGGGAAGTTTATCCTACAATGAGCAGTTCTTC. It specifies CASSLAQGSLSYNEQFF.

The chain combines TRBV3-1 (or the pseudogene TRBV3-2) with TRBJ1-5; D gene uncertain. This CDR3 spans 15 amino acids. The germline gives CDR1 LGHDT, CDR2 YNNKEL (reference sequence). Trimming removed 2 bases at V and 3 bases at J, with 11 bases between. The CDR3 nucleotides read TGTGCCAGCAGCCAAAATTTACAGATCAATCAGCCCCAGCATTTT. Encoded protein: CASSQNLQINQPQHF.

This clone was detected once. The chain employs TRBV2 and TRBJ2-7, with TRBD1 as a possible D gene (5 bases). There are 12 residues in the CDR3. V gave up 7 bases and J gave up 3 bases, with 10 bases separating them. Per germline, CDR1 SNHLY and CDR2 FYNNEI. The CDR3 bases are TGTGCCAGCACTATGACAGTCTACGAGCAGTACTTC. It translates to CASTMTVYEQYF. The entire variable domain, with the rest obtained from reference TRBV2 and TRBJ2-7, is as follows: EPEVTQTPSHQVTQMGQEVILRCVPISNHLYFYWYRQILGQKVEFLVSFYNNEISEKSEIFDDQFSVERPDGSNFTLKIRSTKLEDSAMYFCASTMTVYEQYFGPGTRLTVT.

The chain recombines TRBV18 with TRBJ1-1; 7 bases map to TRBD1. CDR3 length: 14 amino acids. V shed 5 bases and J 4 bases; nucleotides not matched to a gene: 7. The germline V gene has CDR1 KGHSH and CDR2 LQKENI. CDR3 nucleotide sequence: TGTGCCAGCTCAGGGAGCAGGGGGGTCACTGAAGCTTTCTTT. Protein sequence: CASSGSRGVTEAFF.